This TCR beta chain was identified in a study of cytomegalovirus exposure and HLA in healthy donors. Study conclusions and caveats: Some V segments, TRBV6-2 and TRBV6-3 among them, were indistinguishable and were therefore excluded.

The study ran its PCR with 60 Vbeta and 13 Jbeta primers. The table came from immunoSEQ multiplex PCR; TCRdb's copy has only in-frame clones and leaves some out. The repertoire has roughly 130,000 clones, roughly 62% of them found once; the top ten carry 1.6%. A remark on this clone: Its cognate antigen is unknown.

The V segment lost 4 bases and the J segment 6 bases; nucleotides outside the gene matches: 9. The CDR3 contains 16 residues. Germline loops: CDR1 SGDLS, CDR2 YYNGEE. V usage is TRBV9 and J usage is TRBJ2-1; 11 bases map to TRBD2. Source material: PBMCs. The sequence was collected from a man aged 30-40 years in good health and CMV-seropositive. The chain's CDR3 is CASSSRVGTSGNEQFF. The DNA for the CDR3 is TGTGCCAGCAGCTCGCGCGTCGGGACTAGCGGCAATGAGCAGTTCTTC. The whole variable domain, remainder taken from reference TRBV9 and TRBJ2-1, is DSGVTQTPKHLITATGQRVTLRCSPRSGDLSVYWYQQSLDQGLQFLIQYYNGEERAKGNILERFSAQQFPDLHSELNLSSLELGDSALYFCASSSRVGTSGNEQFFGPGTRLTVL.